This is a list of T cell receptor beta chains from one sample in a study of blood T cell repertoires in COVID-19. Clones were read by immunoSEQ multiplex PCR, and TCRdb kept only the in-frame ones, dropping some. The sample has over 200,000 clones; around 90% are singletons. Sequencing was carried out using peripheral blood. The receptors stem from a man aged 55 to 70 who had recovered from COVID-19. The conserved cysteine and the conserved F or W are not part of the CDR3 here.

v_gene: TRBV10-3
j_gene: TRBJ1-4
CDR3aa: ATTGDANEKLF

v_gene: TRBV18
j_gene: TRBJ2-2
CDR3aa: ASSPGQGRTGELF

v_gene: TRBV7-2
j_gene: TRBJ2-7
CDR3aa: ASSFGERVSYEQY

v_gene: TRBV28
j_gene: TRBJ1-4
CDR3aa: ASSLRGRDEKLF

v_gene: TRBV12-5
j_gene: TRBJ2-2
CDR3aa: ASGLVWTSGSAAGELF

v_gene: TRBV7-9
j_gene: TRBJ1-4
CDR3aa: ASSPRTGSLEKLF

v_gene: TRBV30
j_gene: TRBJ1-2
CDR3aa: AWSVTGSYT

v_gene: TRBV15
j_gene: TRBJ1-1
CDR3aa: ATSRDPQTGPNTEAF

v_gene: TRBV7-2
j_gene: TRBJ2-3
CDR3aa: ASRPPGLAVTDTQY

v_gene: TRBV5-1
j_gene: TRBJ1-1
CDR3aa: ASSLLGLNTEAF

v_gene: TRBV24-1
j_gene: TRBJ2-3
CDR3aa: ATSPRDRYTDTQY

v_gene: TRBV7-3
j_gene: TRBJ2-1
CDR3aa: ASSLRRSSYNEQF

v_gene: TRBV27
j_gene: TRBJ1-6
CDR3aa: ASMALGASEEPLH

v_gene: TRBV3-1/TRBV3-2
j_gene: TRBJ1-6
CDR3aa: ASSPSRDRVDSPLH

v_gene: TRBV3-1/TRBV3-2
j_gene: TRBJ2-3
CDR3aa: ASSQVKASGTDTQY

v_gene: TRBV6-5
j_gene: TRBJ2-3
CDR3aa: ASRTQGVFADTQY

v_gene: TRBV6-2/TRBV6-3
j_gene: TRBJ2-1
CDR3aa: ASSPAGEISYNEQF

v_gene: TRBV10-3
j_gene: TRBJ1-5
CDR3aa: AAGTGNQPQH

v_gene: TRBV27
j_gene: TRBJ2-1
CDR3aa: ASSLSILSSYNEQF

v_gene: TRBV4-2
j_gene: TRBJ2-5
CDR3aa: ASSQSPSGGTETQY

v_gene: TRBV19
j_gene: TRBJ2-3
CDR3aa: ASTRQVGRAGDTQY

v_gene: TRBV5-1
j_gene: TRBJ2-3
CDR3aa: ASSLESSGSADTQY

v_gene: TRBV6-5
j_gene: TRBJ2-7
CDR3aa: ASSSPGTGGYEQY

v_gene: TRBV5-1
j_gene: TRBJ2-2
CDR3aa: ASSLNRDRGVTGELF

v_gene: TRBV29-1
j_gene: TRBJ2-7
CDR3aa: SARTSVGSYEQY

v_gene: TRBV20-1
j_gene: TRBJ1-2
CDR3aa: SASSRETGYT

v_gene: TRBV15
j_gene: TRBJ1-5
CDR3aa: ATSRTGFQGVYNQPQH

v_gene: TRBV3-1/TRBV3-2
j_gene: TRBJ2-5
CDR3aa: ASSQDPRGQETQY

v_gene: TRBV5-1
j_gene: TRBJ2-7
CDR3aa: ASSAIPGTSGSYEQY

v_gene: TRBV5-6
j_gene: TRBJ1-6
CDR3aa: ASSLGGVTYNSPLH

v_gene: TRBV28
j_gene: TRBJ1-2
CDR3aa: ASSLRGSGYT

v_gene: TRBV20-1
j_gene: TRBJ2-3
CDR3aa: SASLAGGTDTQY

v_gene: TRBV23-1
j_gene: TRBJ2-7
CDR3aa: ASSRTGDSYEQY

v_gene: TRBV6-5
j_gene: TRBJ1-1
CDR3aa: ASTLGQGGTEAF

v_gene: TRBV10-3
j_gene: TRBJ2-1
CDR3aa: AIFRDRGNEQF

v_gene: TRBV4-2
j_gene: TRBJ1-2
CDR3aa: ASSQSDRNYGYT

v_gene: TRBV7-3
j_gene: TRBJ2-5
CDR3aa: ASSPQGPWAQY

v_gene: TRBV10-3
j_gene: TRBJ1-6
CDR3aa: AIRTDRGPNNSPLH

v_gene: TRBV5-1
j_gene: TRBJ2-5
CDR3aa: ASSGTSGAETQY

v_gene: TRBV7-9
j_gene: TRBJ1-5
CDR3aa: ASSLETGAQPQH

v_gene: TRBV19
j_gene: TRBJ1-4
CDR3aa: ASSIVSANEKLF

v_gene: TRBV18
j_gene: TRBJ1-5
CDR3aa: ASSPGTGDQPQH

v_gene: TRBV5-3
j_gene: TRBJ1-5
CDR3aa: ARSLARGSERGPSNQPQH

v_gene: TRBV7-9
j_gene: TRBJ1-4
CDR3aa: ASSLRQGGNEKLF

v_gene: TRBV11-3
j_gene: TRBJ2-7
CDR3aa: ASSLGGSSYEQY

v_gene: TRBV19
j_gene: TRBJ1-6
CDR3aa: ASTWDRGGSPLH

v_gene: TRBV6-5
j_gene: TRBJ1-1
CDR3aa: ASSYGTSGGAF

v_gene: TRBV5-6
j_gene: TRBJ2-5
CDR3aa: ASSPQSGETQY

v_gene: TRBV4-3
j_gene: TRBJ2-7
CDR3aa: ASSLTGGGGRNEQY